This T cell receptor beta chain was documented in a study of shared clonotypes between healthy human individuals. Study-wide background: Each donor's CD8 memory used one plate, CD8 naive two, each CD4 subset three.

Sequencing was performed with immunoSEQ multiplex PCR; in TCRdb, only in-frame clones are kept and a portion is missing. This table holds about 1,800,000 clones, less than 95% found once. With 6 bases clipped from V and 1 base from J, the junction kept 7 bases outside the gene matches. Germline V gene data show CDR1 as ENHRY and CDR2 as SYGVKD. The CDR3 contains 15 residues. Cells designated naive CD8 were CD45RO-negative and were positively selected for CCR7, with terminally differentiated effector memory CD45RA+ cells excluded. The source of this sequence is a man aged 18-30 years in good health. This chain connects TRBV10-3 to TRBJ2-7; TRBD2 aligns across 9 bases. Source material: naive CD8+ T cells sorted from blood. The CDR3 DNA is TGTGCCATCAGCCTACGACTAGCGGAATCCTACGAGCAGTACTTC. Translation gives CAISLRLAESYEQYF.